A selection of T cell receptor beta chains follows, all from one sample in a study of blood T cells in healthy people across ages. TCRdb itself ran the 5' RACE reads through MiXCR, one entry per CDR3 protein. This table has roughly 1,100,000 distinct CDR3 sequences, 20% to 25% appearing once. These data also formed part of another study, on T cells of mothers and their children.

The specimen was blood. These receptors all come from a girl between 2 and 10 years old in good health. Both conserved end residues are part of each CDR3. The order of the fields is clone size, V gene, D gene, J gene, CDR3 DNA, CDR3 protein. D genes are given only for firm matches. A row's size may be missing; if present it is once, few, many or a size class.

few,TRBV7-9,TRBD2,TRBJ2-4,TGTGCCAGCAGCTTAGGAGTGGGCGGGAGTGGAGCCAAAAACATTCAGTACTTC,CASSLGVGGSGAKNIQYF
.,TRBV28,.,TRBJ1-5,TGTGCCAGCAGTTCCCGGATCGGGGGTCAGCCCCAGCATTTT,CASSSRIGGQPQHF
few,TRBV7-9,.,TRBJ1-6,TGTGCCAGCAGCGGTACCCAAGGGAGATGGGATTCACCCCTCCACTTT,CASSGTQGRWDSPLHF
.,TRBV4-1,TRBD2,TRBJ2-5,TGCGCCAGCAGCCAAGCTAGAACTAGCGGGGAACAAGAGACCCAGTACTTC,CASSQARTSGEQETQYF
few,TRBV27,.,TRBJ2-7,TGTGCCAGCAGTTACCGCAGTAACTACGAGCAGTACTTC,CASSYRSNYEQYF
.,TRBV7-8,.,TRBJ2-5,TGTGCCAGCAGCCAAGGACACAATCAAGAGACCCAGTACTTC,CASSQGHNQETQYF
few,TRBV29-1,.,TRBJ1-2,TGCAGCGTTGTAACCTATGGCTACACCTTC,CSVVTYGYTF
many,TRBV6-1,.,TRBJ2-1,TGTGCCAGCAGTGCAGATCGGGCTGAGCAGTTCTTC,CASSADRAEQFF
.,TRBV12-3/TRBV12-4,TRBD1,TRBJ2-2,TGTGCCAGCAGAAACAGGGGGCGGGACACCGGGGAGCTGTTTTTT,CASRNRGRDTGELFF
.,TRBV28,.,TRBJ2-5,TGTGCCAGCAGTTTCCCGTCCCTGACTAGTTCGGAGACCCAGTACTTC,CASSFPSLTSSETQYF
few,TRBV7-8,TRBD2,TRBJ2-1,TGTGCCAGCAGCGTCGGGACTAGCGGGTCGGAGCAGTTCTTC,CASSVGTSGSEQFF
.,TRBV7-2,.,TRBJ1-4,TGTGCCAGCAGCTTAGTATACGGTGAAAAACTGTTTTTT,CASSLVYGEKLFF
many,TRBV20-1,TRBD2,TRBJ2-2,TGCAGTGCTAGAAATCCCGCTAGCGGGATGACCGGGGAGCTGTTTTTT,CSARNPASGMTGELFF
.,TRBV19,.,TRBJ1-1,TGTGCCAGTAGTTTAATACGGTTAGGTGTGAACACTGAAGCTTTCTTT,CASSLIRLGVNTEAFF
.,TRBV5-1,.,TRBJ1-4,TGTGCCAGCAGCTTAGGGCAGCGTAATGAAAAACTGTTTTTT,CASSLGQRNEKLFF
.,TRBV7-9,.,TRBJ2-1,TGTGCCAGCAGTTCCTACAGGGCGGCAGACTACAATGAGCAGTTCTTC,CASSSYRAADYNEQFF
.,TRBV20-1,.,TRBJ1-2,TGCAGTGCTAGGGGGGAGTATGAGAACTATGGCTACACCTTC,CSARGEYENYGYTF
.,TRBV6-6,TRBD1,TRBJ2-6,TGTGCCAGCAGTTATACACAGGGGGATGGGGCCAACGTCCTGACTTTC,CASSYTQGDGANVLTF
.,TRBV2,TRBD1,TRBJ1-5,TGTGCCAGCAAGAGGACAGGGGCGGGCAATCAGCCCCAGCATTTT,CASKRTGAGNQPQHF
few,TRBV7-8,TRBD1,TRBJ1-5,TGTGCCAGCAGGGGACAGGGGGCCGGCAATCAGCCCCAGCATTTT,CASRGQGAGNQPQHF
few,TRBV29-1,.,TRBJ2-5,TGCAGCGGGACGGGCGGGAAAGAGACCCAGTACTTC,CSGTGGKETQYF
few,TRBV29-1,.,TRBJ2-3,TGCAGCGCCAGAAGGGGATCTAGCACAGATACGCAGTATTTT,CSARRGSSTDTQYF
.,TRBV6-1,.,TRBJ1-1,TGTGCCAGCAGTCCGGCTGAAGCTTTCTTT,CASSPAEAFF
.,TRBV12-3/TRBV12-4,.,TRBJ1-1,TGTGCCAGCAGTTTAGCCAGTGGGCTGATTCAAGGAATGAACACTGAAGCTTTCTTT,CASSLASGLIQGMNTEAFF
.,TRBV7-2,.,TRBJ1-2,TGTGCCACTCCTCCGGAGAGAAGGGAGGGTGGCTACACCTTC,CATPPERREGGYTF
.,TRBV7-2,TRBD2,TRBJ2-5,TGTGCCAGCAGCTTAGCTAGGTGGGGGGGAGAGACCCAGTACTTC,CASSLARWGGETQYF